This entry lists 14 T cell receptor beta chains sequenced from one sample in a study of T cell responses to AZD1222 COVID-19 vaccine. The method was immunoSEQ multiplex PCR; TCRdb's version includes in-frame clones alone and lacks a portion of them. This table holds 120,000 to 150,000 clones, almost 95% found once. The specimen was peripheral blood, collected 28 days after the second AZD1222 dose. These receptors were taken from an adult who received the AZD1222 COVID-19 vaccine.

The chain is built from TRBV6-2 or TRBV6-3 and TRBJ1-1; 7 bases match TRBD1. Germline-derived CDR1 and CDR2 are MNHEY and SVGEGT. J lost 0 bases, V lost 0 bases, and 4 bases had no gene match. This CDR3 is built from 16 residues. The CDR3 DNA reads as TGTGCCAGCAGTTACTCGAGAGGGACAGTGAACACTGAAGCTTTCTTT. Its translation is CASSYSRGTVNTEAFF.

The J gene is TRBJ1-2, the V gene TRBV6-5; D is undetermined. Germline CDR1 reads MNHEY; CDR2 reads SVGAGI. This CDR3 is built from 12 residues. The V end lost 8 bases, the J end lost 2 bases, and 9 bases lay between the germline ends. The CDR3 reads CASGLKNYGYTF. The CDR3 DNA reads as TGTGCCAGCGGTCTAAAGAACTATGGCTACACCTTC.

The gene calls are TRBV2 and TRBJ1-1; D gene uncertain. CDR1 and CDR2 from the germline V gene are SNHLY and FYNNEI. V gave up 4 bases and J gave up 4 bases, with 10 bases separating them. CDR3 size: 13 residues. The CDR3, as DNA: TGTGCCAGCAGTGGGGAGGGTGGCACTGAAGCTTTCTTT. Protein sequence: CASSGEGGTEAFF.

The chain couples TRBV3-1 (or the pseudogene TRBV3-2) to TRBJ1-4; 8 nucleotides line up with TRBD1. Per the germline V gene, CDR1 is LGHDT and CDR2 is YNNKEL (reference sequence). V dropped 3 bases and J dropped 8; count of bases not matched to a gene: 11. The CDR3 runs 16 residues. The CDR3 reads CASSHPGQGPNEKLFF. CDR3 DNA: TGTGCCAGCAGCCACCCAGGACAGGGTCCGAACGAAAAACTGTTTTTT.

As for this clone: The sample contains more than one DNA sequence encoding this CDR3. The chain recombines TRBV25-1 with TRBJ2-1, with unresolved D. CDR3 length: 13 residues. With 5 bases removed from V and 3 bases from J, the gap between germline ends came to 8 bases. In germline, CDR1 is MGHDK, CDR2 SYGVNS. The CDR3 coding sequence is TGTGCCAGCAGTAGAGGCGGCTACAATGAGCAGTTCTTC. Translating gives CASSRGGYNEQFF.

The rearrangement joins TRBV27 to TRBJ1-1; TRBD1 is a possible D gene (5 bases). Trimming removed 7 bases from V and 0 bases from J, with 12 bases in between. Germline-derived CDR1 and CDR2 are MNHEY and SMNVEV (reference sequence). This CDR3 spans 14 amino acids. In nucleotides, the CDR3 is TGTGCCAGCACCTCGGGACCGATGAACACTGAAGCTTTCTTT. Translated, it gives CASTSGPMNTEAFF.

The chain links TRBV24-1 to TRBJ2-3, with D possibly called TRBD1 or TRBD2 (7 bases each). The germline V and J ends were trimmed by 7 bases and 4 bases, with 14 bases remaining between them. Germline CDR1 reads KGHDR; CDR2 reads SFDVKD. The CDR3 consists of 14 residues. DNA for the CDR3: TGTGCCACCAGGGAGACAGGGAGGGCAGATACGCAGTATTTT. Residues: CATRETGRADTQYF.

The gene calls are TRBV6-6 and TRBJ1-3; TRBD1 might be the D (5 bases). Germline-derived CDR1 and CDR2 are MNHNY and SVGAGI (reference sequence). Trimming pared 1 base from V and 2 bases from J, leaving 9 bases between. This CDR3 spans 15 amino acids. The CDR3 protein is CASSYLGVPGNTIYF. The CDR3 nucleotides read TGTGCCAGCAGTTACTTGGGGGTTCCTGGAAACACCATATATTTT.

CDR3 sequence (DNA): TGTGCCAGCAGCTCCTCTGGGACCTATGGCTACACCTTC. It yields the protein CASSSSGTYGYTF. The chain uses TRBV7-2 and TRBJ1-2; a weak D match, TRBD1 (5 bases). Germline V gives CDR1 SGHTA, CDR2 FQGNSA. V lost 4 bases and J lost 4, with 10 bases in between. CDR3 size: 13 residues.

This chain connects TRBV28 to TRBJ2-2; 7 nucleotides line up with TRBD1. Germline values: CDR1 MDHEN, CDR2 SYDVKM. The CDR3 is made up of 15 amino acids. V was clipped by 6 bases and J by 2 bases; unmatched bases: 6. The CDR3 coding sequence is TGTGCCAGCAGCTCCGGGACAGCTAACACCGGGGAGCTGTTTTTT. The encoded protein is CASSSGTANTGELFF. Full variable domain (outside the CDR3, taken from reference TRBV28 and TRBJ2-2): DVKVTQSSRYLVKRTGEKVFLECVQDMDHENMFWYRQDPGLGLRLIYFSYDVKMKEKGDIPEGYSVSREKKERFSLILESASTNQTSMYLCASSSGTANTGELFFGEGSRLTVL.

The DNA for the CDR3 is TGTGCCAGCAGCCCCCGACAGGGGGAACTCAATACTGAAGCTTTCTTT. This sequence encodes CASSPRQGELNTEAFF. The chain has TRBV9 and TRBJ1-1, with 9 bases fitting TRBD1. The CDR3 loop spans 16 amino acids. After removal of 4 bases from V and 5 bases from J, the junction contained 12 bases not matched to a gene. The germline V gene encodes CDR1 SGDLS and CDR2 YYNGEE.

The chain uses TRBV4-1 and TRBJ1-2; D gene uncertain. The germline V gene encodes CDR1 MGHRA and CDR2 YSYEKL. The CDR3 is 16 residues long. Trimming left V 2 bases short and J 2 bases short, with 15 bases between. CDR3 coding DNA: TGCGCCAGCAGCCAATTTAGCCACGGCGGGAACTATGGCTACACCTTC. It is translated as CASSQFSHGGNYGYTF.

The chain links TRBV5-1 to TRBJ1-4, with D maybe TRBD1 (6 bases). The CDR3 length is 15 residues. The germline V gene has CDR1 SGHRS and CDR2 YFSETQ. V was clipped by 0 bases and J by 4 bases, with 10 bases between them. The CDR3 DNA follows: TGCGCCAGCAGCTTGGTGGGGGCAGATAATGAAAAACTGTTTTTT. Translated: CASSLVGADNEKLFF.

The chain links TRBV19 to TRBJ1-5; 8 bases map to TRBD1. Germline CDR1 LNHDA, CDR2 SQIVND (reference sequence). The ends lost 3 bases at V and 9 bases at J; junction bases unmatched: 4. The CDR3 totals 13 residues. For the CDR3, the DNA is TGTGCCAGTAGTATTTACAGGGGGACGCCCCAGCATTTT. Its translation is CASSIYRGTPQHF.